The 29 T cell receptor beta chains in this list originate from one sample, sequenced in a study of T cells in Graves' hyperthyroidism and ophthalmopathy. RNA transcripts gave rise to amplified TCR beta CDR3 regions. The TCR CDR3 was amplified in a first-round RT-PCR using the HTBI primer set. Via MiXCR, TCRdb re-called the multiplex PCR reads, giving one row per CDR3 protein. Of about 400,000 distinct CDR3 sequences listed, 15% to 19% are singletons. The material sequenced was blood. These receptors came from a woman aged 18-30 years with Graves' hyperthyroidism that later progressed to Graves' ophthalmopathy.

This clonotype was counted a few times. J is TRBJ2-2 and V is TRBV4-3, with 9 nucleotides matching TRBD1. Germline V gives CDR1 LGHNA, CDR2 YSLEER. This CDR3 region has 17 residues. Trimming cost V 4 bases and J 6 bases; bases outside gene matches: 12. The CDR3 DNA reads TGCGCCAGCAGCCTCCAGGGTCCGGGACAGGGAGCCGGGGAGCTGTTTTTT. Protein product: CASSLQGPGQGAGELFF.

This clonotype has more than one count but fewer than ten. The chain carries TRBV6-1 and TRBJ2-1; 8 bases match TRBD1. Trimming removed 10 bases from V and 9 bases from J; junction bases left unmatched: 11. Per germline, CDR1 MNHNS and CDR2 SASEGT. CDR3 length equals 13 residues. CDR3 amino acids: CATGGLRAGEQFF. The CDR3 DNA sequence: TGTGCCACAGGGGGCCTTCGGGCCGGTGAGCAGTTCTTC.

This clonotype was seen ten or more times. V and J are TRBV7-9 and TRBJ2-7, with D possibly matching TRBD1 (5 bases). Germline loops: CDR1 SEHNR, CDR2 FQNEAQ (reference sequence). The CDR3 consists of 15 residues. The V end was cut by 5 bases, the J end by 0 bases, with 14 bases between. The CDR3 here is CASSPVGLSSYEQYF. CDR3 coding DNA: TGTGCCAGCAGCCCAGTGGGGCTGAGCTCCTACGAGCAGTACTTC.

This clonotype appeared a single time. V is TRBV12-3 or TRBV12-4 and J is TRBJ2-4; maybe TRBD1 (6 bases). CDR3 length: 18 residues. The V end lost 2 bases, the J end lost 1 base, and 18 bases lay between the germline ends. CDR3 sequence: CASSLWLQGIGAKNIQYF. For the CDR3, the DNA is TGTGCCAGCAGTTTATGGTTGCAGGGGATCGGGGCCAAAAACATTCAGTACTTC.

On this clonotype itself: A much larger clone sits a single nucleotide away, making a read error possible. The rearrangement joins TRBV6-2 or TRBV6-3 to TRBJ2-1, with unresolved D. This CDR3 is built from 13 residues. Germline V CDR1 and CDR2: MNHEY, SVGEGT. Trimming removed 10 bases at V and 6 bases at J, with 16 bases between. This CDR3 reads CATRQSVVNEQFF. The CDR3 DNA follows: TGTGCCACCAGACAATCAGTGGTCAATGAGCAGTTCTTC.

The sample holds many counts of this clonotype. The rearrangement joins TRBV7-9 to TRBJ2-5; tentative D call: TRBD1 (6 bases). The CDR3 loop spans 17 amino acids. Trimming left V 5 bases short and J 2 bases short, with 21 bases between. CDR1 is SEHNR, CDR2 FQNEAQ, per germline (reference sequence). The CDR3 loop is CASSSGGGPTLQETQYF. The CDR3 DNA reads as TGTGCCAGCAGCAGCGGTGGGGGCCCTACCCTTCAAGAGACCCAGTACTTC.

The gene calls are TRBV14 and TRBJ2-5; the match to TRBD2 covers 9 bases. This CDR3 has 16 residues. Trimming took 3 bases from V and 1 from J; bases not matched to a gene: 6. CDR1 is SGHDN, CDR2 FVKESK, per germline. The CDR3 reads CASSQPSGRPQETQYF. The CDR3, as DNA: TGTGCCAGCAGCCAGCCCAGCGGGAGGCCCCAAGAGACCCAGTACTTC.

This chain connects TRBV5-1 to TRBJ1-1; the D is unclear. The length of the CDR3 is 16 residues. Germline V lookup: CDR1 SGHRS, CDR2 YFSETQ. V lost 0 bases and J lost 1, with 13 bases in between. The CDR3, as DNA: TGCGCCAGCAGCTTGGGATTTCGGGCCCCGAACACTGAAGCTTTCTTT. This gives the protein CASSLGFRAPNTEAFF.

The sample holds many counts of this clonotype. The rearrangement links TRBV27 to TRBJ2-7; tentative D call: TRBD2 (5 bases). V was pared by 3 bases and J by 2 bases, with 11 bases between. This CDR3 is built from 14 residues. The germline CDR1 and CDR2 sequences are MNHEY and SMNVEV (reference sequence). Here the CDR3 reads CASSLRTGTYEQYF. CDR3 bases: TGTGCCAGCAGTTTGCGGACGGGGACCTACGAGCAGTACTTC.

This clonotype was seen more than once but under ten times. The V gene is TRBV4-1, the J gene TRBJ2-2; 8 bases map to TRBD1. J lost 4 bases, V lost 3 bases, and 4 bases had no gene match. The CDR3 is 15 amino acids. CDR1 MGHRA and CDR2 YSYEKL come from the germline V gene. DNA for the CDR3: TGCGCCAGCAGCCACAGACAGGGGATCACCGGGGAGCTGTTTTTT. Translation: CASSHRQGITGELFF.

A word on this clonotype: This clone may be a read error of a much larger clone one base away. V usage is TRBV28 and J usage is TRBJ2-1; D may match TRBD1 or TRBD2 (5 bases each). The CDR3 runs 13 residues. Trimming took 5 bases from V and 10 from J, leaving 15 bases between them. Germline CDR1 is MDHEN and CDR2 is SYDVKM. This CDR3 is CASSPGTADEQFF. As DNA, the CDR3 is TGTGCCAGCAGTCCCGGGACCGCCGACGAGCAGTTCTTC.

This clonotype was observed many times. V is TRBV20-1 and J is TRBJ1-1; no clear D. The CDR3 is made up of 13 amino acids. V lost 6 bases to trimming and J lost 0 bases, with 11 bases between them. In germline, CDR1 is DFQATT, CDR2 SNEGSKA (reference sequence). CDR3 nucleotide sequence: TGCAGTGCCGAAGGATCGGTGAACACTGAAGCTTTCTTT. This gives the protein CSAEGSVNTEAFF.

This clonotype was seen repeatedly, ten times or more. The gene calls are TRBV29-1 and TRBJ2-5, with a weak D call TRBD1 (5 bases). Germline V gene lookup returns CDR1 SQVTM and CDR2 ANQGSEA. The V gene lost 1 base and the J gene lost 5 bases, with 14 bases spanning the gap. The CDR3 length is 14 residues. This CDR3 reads CSVEGRAGRETQYF. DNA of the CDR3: TGCAGCGTTGAAGGCCGTGCAGGGCGGGAGACCCAGTACTTC.

The CDR3 DNA reads TGTGCCATCAGTGTTTCTTCGACGGAGTTAACAGATACGCAGTATTTT. It encodes CAISVSSTELTDTQYF. The chain joins TRBV10-3 to TRBJ2-3; D is uncertain. V was shortened by 4 bases and J by 3 bases, with 17 bases between the two germline ends. The CDR3 has 16 residues. Germline values: CDR1 ENHRY, CDR2 SYGVKD.

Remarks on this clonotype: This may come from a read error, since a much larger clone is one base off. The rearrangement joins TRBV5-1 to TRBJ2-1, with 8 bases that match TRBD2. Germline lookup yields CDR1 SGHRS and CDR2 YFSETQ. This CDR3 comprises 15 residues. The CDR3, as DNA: TGCGCCAGCAGCCCGCGGGAGGCTGGCTACAATGAGCAGCTCTTC. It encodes CASSPREAGYNEQLF.

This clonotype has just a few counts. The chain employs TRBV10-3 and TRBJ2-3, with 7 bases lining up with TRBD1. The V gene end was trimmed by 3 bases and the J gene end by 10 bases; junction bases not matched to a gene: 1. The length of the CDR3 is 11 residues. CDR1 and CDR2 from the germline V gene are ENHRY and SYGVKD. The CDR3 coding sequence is TGTGCCATCAGTGAACAGGGGTCGCAGTATTTT. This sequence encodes CAISEQGSQYF.

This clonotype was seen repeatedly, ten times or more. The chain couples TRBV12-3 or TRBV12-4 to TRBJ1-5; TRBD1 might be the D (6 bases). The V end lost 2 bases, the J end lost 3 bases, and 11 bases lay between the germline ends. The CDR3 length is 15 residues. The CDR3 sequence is CASSLSAGDNQPQHF. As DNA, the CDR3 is TGTGCCAGCAGTTTAAGCGCAGGGGACAATCAGCCCCAGCATTTT.

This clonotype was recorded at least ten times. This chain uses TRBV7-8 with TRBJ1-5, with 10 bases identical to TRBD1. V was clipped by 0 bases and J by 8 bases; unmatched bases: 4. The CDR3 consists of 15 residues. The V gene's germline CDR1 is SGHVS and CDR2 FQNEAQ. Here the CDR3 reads CASSLAVGTGEPQHF. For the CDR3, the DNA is TGTGCCAGCAGCTTAGCGGTCGGGACAGGGGAGCCCCAGCATTTT.

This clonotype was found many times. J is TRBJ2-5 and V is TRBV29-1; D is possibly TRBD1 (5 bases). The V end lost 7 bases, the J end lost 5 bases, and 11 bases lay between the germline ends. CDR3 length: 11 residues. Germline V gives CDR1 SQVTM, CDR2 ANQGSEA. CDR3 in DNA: TGCAGCGCCCGGACATCGGAGACCCAGTACTTC. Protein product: CSARTSETQYF.

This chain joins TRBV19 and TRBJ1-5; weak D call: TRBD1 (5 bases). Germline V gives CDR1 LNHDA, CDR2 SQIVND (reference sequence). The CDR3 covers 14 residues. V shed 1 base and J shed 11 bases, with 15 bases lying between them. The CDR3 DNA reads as TGTGCCAGTAGTATAGGGGACGGACAATGGGCCCAGCATTTT. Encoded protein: CASSIGDGQWAQHF.

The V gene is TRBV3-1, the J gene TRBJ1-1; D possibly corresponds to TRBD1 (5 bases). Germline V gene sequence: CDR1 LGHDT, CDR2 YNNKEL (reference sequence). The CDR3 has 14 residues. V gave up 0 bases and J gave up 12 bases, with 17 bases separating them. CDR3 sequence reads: CASSQESGQGGTFF. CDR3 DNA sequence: TGTGCCAGCAGCCAAGAGAGTGGGCAGGGAGGAACTTTCTTT.

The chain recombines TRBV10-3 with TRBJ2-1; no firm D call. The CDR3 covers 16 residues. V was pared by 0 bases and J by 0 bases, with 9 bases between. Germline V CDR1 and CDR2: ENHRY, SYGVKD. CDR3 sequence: CAISESLESSYNEQFF. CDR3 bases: TGTGCCATCAGTGAGTCTCTGGAGAGCTCCTACAATGAGCAGTTCTTC.

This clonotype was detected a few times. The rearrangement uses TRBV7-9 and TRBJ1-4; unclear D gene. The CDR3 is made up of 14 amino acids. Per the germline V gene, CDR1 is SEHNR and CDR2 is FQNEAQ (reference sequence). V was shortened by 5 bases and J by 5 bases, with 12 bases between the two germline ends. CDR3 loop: CASSPSRRNEKLFF. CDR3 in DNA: TGTGCCAGCAGCCCGTCCCGCAGAAATGAAAAACTGTTTTTT.

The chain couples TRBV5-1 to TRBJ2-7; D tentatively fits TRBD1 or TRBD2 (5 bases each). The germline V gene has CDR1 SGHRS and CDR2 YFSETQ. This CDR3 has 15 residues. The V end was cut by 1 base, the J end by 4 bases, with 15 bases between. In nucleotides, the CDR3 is TGCGCCAGCAGCTTGCTTGCTCAGGGAGATTACGAGCAGTACTTC. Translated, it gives CASSLLAQGDYEQYF.

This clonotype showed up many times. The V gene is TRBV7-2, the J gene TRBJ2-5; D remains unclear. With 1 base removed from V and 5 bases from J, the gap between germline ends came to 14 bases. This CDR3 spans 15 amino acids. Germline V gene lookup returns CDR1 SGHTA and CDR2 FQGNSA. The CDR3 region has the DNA TGTGCCAGCAGCTTAGTGCCCCCCTCTAAGGAGACCCAGTACTTC. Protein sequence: CASSLVPPSKETQYF.

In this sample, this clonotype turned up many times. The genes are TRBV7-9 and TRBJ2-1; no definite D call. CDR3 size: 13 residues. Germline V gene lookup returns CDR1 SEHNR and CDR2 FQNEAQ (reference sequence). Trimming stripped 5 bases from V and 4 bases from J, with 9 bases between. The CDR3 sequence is CASSLETYNEQFF. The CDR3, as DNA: TGTGCCAGCAGCCTAGAAACGTACAATGAGCAGTTCTTC.

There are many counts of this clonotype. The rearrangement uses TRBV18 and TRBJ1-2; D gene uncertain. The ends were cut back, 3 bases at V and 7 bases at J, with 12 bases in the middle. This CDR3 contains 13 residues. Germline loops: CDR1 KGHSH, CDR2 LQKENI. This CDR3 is CASSPSERIGYTF. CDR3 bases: TGTGCCAGCTCACCCAGCGAGCGGATTGGCTACACCTTC.

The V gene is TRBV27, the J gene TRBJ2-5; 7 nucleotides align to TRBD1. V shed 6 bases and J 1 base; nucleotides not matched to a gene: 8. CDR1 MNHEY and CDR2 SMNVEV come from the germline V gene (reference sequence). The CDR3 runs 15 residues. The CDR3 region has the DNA TGTGCCAGCAGGGATGAAAAGGGGGCCCAAGAGACCCAGTACTTC. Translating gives CASRDEKGAQETQYF.

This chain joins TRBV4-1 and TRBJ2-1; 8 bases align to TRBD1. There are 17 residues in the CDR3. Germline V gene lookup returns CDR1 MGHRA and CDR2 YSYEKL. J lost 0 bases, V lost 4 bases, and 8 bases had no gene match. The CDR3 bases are TGCGCCAGCAGCCCCAGGGGGCCCCCGAGCTCCTACAATGAGCAGTTCTTC. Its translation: CASSPRGPPSSYNEQFF.